The rows below give T cell receptor beta chains drawn from one sample of a study of T cell responses to AZD1222 COVID-19 vaccine. The table came from immunoSEQ multiplex PCR; TCRdb's copy has only in-frame clones and leaves some out. This sample yields over 100,000 clones, of which roughly 90% are seen a single time; approximately 4.9% belongs to the top ten. Sequenced here: peripheral blood, sampled on day 0 of AZD1222 vaccination. All receptors derive from an adult in good health. The CDR3 runs from the conserved cysteine through the conserved F or W. A D gene is named only where the DNA matches it firmly. Part of the rows lack a size; the others show once, few, many or a class for expanded clones.

d_call	v_call	j_call	clone_size	cdr3_nt	cdr3_aa
-	TRBV3-1/TRBV3-2	TRBJ1-2	-	TGTGCCAGCGAGGCAAGTGGTTCTCCCGAAGAAGTCTGGGGTGGCTACACCTTC	CASEASGSPEEVWGGYTF
TRBD1	TRBV18	TRBJ1-6	-	TGTGCCAGCTCGCCCGGGACAGGGAATTCACCCCTCCACTTT	CASSPGTGNSPLHF
TRBD1	TRBV30	TRBJ1-1	-	TGTGCCTGGGGCAGGGGGATGAACACTGAAGCTTTCTTT	CAWGRGMNTEAFF
TRBD1	TRBV3-1/TRBV3-2	TRBJ2-7	-	TGTGCCAGCAGCCAACCGGGACAGCTCGAGCAGTACTTC	CASSQPGQLEQYF
TRBD1	TRBV7-9	TRBJ1-2	-	TGTGCCAGCAGGAGGTGGACAGGGGATGGCTACACCTTC	CASRRWTGDGYTF
-	TRBV4-3	TRBJ1-2	once	TGCGCCAGCAGCCAAGTTTTCAGGGCAATGTATGGCTACACCTTC	CASSQVFRAMYGYTF
TRBD2	TRBV14	TRBJ2-5	once	TGTGCCAGCAGCCTTCTCACTAGCGGGGGGGCCAAGACCCAGTACTTC	CASSLLTSGGAKTQYF
-	TRBV2	TRBJ1-3	-	TGTGCCAGCAGTGAAGGGCGGACAATAAGCTCTGGAAACACCATATATTTT	CASSEGRTISSGNTIYF
TRBD1	TRBV9	TRBJ1-5	-	TGTGCCAGCAGCGTCGGAGGGGGCGCGAATCAGCCCCAGCATTTT	CASSVGGGANQPQHF
-	TRBV9	TRBJ2-1	-	TGTGCCAGCAACCTAGGGTGGCAAAACAATGAGCAGTTCTTC	CASNLGWQNNEQFF
-	TRBV7-2	TRBJ1-2	-	TGTGCCAGCAGCTTAAACGCAGGGATGAATGGCTACACCTTC	CASSLNAGMNGYTF
TRBD1	TRBV18	TRBJ1-4	-	TGTGCCAGCTCACCACGCGGACAGGTTCGCGAAAAACTGTTTTTT	CASSPRGQVREKLFF
TRBD2	TRBV7-6	TRBJ2-1	-	TGTGCCAGCAGCTTAGCCGGCGGGGGGGTTATCAATGAGCAGTTCTTC	CASSLAGGGVINEQFF
TRBD1	TRBV30	TRBJ1-6	-	TGTGCCTGGAGTGTACGAGCACAGGGGCGCCGGAGCCTCCACTTT	CAWSVRAQGRRSLHF
TRBD2	TRBV9	TRBJ2-5	-	TGTGCCAGCAGCGTAGAAGGTAGCGGGGGCCAAGAGACCCAGTACTTC	CASSVEGSGGQETQYF
-	TRBV24-1	TRBJ2-1	-	TGTGCCACCAGCCGGGCGAACAATGAGCAGTTCTTC	CATSRANNEQFF
TRBD2	TRBV7-2	TRBJ2-7	-	TGTGCCAGCAGTTACGAAGGACTAGCGGGCTACGAGCAGTACTTC	CASSYEGLAGYEQYF
TRBD1	TRBV6-5	TRBJ1-1	-	TGTGCCAGCAGTTACTCGCAGGGGGTAAACACTGAAGCTTTCTTT	CASSYSQGVNTEAFF
-	TRBV5-6	TRBJ1-6	-	TGTGCCAGCAGCTTGACTCGGCAGCCTCTAAAGATAACCCTCCACTTT	CASSLTRQPLKITLHF
-	TRBV27	TRBJ1-6	-	TGTGCCAGCAGCCCTAAGGGGGGGGTTAATTCACCCCTCCACTTT	CASSPKGGVNSPLHF
-	TRBV9	TRBJ2-5	-	TGTGCCAGCGGCCCTGGCTCGGCCCAGTACTTC	CASGPGSAQYF